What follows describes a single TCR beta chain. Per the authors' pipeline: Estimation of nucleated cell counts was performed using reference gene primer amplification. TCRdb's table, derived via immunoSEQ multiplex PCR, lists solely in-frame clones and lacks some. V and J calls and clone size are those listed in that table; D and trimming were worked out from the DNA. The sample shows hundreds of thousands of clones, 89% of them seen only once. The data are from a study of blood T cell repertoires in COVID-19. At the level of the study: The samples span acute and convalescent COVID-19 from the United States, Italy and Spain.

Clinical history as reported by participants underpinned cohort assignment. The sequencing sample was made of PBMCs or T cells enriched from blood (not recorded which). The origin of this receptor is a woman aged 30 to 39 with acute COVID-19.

Here the CDR3 DNA reads TGTGCCAGCTCACCACCAAGGATTTCAGCGTTCCCCTCCTACAATGAGCAGTTCTTC. It encodes CASSPPRISAFPSYNEQFF. The chain links TRBV18 to TRBJ2-1; no clear D. The V end was cut by 0 bases, the J end by 0 bases, with 18 bases between. Germline V gene data show CDR1 as KGHSH and CDR2 as LQKENI. The CDR3 spans 19 residues.